The sequence of this T cell receptor beta chain was determined in a study of blood T cell repertoires in COVID-19. About the study: COVID-19 samples, acute and convalescent, were from the United States, Italy and Spain. The cDNA or gDNA used as material had been derived from T cells, B-cell-depleted T cells, or PBMCs.

Original analysis: Using reference gene primer amplification, nucleated cell counts were estimated. The assay was immunoSEQ multiplex PCR, and TCRdb's table has in-frame clones only and misses some. The D gene and trimming were derived from the DNA, and the V and J assignments and clone size from that table. The sample holds about 140,000 clones; approximately 86% are singletons and the top ten take 5.4%. The CDR3 extends over 17 amino acids. Germline assignment: CDR1 SGHTA and CDR2 FQGTGA. V trimming: 8 bases; J trimming: 0 bases; junction bases outside the gene matches: 7. The sequence was obtained from a human donor in a cohort sampled during active COVID-19. The rearrangement uses TRBV7-3 and TRBJ2-6; 10 positions agree with TRBD1. Sequences were obtained from peripheral blood. The CDR3 DNA sequence: TGTGCCAGCGGGGACAGGGGCCTTAACTCTGGGGCCAACGTCCTGACTTTC. Protein product: CASGDRGLNSGANVLTF.